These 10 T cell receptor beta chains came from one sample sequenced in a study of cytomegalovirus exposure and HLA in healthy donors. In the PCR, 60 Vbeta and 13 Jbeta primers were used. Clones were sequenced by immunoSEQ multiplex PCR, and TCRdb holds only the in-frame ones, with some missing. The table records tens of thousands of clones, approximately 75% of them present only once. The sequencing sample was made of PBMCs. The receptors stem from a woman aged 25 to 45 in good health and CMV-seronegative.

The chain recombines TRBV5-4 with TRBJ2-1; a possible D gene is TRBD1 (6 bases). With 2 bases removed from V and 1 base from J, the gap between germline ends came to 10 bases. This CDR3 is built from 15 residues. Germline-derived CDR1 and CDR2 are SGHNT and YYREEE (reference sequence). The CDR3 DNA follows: TGTGCCAGCAGCTTCAGGGGAGCATCCTACAATGAGCAGTTCTTC. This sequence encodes CASSFRGASYNEQFF.

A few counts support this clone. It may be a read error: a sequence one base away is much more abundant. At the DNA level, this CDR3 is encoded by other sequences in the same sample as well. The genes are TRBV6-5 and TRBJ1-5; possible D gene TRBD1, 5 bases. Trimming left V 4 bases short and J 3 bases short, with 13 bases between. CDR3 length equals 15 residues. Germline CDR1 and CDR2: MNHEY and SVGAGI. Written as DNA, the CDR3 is TGTGCCAGCAGTTTGACAGATGCCTCCAATCAGCCCCAGCATTTT. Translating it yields CASSLTDASNQPQHF.

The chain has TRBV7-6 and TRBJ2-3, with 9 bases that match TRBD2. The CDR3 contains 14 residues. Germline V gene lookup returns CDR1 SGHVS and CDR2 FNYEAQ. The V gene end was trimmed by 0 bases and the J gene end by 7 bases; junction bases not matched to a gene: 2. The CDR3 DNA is TGTGCCAGCAGCTTAGCGGGACTAGCTAATACGCAGTATTTT. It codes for CASSLAGLANTQYF. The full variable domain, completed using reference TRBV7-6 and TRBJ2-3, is GAGVSQSPRYKVTKRGQDVALRCDPISGHVSLYWYRQALGQGPEFLTYFNYEAQQDKSGLPNDRFSAERPEGSISTLTIQRTEQRDSAMYRCASSLAGLANTQYFGPGTRLTVL.

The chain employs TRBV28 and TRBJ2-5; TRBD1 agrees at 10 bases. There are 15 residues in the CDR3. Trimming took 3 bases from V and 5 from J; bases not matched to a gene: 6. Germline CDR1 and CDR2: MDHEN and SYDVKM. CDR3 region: CASSFGTGVGETQYF. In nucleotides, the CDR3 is TGTGCCAGCAGTTTTGGGACAGGGGTGGGTGAGACCCAGTACTTC.

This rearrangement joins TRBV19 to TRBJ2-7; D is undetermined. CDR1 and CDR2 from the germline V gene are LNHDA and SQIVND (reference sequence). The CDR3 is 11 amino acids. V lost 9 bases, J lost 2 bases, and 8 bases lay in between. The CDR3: CASSEAYEQYF. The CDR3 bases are TGTGCCAGCTCCGAGGCCTACGAGCAGTACTTC.

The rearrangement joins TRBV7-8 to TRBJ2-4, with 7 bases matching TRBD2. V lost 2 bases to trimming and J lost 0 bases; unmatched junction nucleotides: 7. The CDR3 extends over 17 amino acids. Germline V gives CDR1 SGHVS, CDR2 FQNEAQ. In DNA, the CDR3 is TGTGCCAGCAGCTTAAGTCTAGCGGAACTAGCCAAAAACATTCAGTACTTC. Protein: CASSLSLAELAKNIQYF.

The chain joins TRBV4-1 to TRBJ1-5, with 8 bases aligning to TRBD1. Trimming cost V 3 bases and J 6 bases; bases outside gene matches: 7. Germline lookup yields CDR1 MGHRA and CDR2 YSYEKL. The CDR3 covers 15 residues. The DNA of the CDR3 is TGCGCCAGCAGCCAGGCAGGACAGGGATTTCAGCCCCAGCATTTT. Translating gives CASSQAGQGFQPQHF.

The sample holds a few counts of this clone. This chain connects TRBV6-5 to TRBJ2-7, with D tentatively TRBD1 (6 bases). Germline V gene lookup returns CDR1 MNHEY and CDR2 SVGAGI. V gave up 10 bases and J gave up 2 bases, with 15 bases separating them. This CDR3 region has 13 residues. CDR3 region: CATLRQATYEQYF. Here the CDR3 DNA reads TGTGCCACGCTAAGACAGGCCACCTACGAGCAGTACTTC.

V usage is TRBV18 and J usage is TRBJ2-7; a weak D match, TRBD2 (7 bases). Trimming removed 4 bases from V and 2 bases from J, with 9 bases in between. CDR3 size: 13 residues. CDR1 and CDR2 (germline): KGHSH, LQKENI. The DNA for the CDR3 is TGTGCCAGCTCACGGGGGGGCCCCTACGAGCAGTACTTC. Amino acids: CASSRGGPYEQYF. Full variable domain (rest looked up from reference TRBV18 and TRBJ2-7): NAGVMQNPRHLVRRRGQEARLRCSPMKGHSHVYWYRQLPEEGLKFMVYLQKENIIDESGMPKERFSAEFPKEGPSILRIQQVVRGDSAAYFCASSRGGPYEQYFGPGTRLTVT.

Here the CDR3 reads CASSLLGREGRYNEQFF. The CDR3 DNA sequence: TGTGCCAGCTCACTCCTTGGGAGGGAGGGCCGGTACAATGAGCAGTTCTTC. This chain links TRBV18 with TRBJ2-1; 7 nucleotides match TRBD2. The length of the CDR3 is 17 residues. V was pared by 4 bases and J by 4 bases, with 13 bases of the junction left unmatched. The germline V gene has CDR1 KGHSH and CDR2 LQKENI.